Listed below are T cell receptor beta chains from one sample, sequenced in a study of metastatic and nonmetastatic thyroid tumors. TCRdb re-analyzed the PCR reads through MiXCR. The sample has 25,000 to 35,000 clones, around 15% seen once. Sequenced sample: blood. The receptor set was obtained from a female donor with papillary thyroid cancer or a benign thyroid nodule (not recorded which). Some clones in this sample may be carry-over from other donors' samples. CDR3s leave out the opening cysteine and the closing phenylalanine or tryptophan.

j_call: TRBJ2-1; v_call: TRBV11-2; cdr3_aa: ASGEDKVQF
j_call: TRBJ2-7; v_call: TRBV28; cdr3_aa: ASSLLGAEQY
j_call: TRBJ2-5; v_call: TRBV6-1; cdr3_aa: ASSFGQGGQETQY
j_call: TRBJ2-2; v_call: TRBV29-1; cdr3_aa: SVGWRDSGELF
j_call: TRBJ2-1; v_call: TRBV28; cdr3_aa: ASSLYGTGYNEQF
j_call: TRBJ2-7; v_call: TRBV7-9; cdr3_aa: ASSLGTGTEQY
j_call: TRBJ1-2; v_call: TRBV11-2; cdr3_aa: ASSPVGEYQGYT
j_call: TRBJ2-2; v_call: TRBV10-3; cdr3_aa: AISVLGHTGELF
j_call: TRBJ1-2; v_call: TRBV19; cdr3_aa: ASSISVGRYGYT
j_call: TRBJ2-1; v_call: TRBV3-1; cdr3_aa: ASSLTEPYNEQF
j_call: TRBJ1-6; v_call: TRBV9; cdr3_aa: ASSVDNSPLH